These 12 T cell receptor beta chains share one sample of origin, sequenced in a study of cytomegalovirus exposure and HLA in healthy donors. Researchers ran the PCR with 60 Vbeta and 13 Jbeta primers. Repertoires were generated with immunoSEQ multiplex PCR, while TCRdb's copy carries only in-frame clones and drops some. The sample holds around 170,000 clones, 80% to 85% seen once. The sample consisted of PBMCs. The receptor source for this set is a woman aged 18-30 years in good health and CMV-seronegative.

In this sample, this clone turned up a few times. CDR3 in amino acids: CASSISSGSEAFF. In DNA form, the CDR3 reads TGTGCCAGTAGTATAAGTAGCGGCTCTGAAGCTTTCTTT. V usage is TRBV19 and J usage is TRBJ1-1; D is uncertain. Trimming took off 2 bases at V and 6 bases at J, with 10 bases between the two ends. The CDR3 length is 13 residues. CDR1 and CDR2 (germline): LNHDA, SQIVND (reference sequence).

The chain couples TRBV10-3 to TRBJ1-1; D might be TRBD1 (5 bases). Per germline, CDR1 ENHRY and CDR2 SYGVKD. This CDR3 has 14 residues. V was trimmed by 6 bases and J by 4 bases, leaving 15 bases between them. The CDR3 DNA sequence: TGTGCCATCAGCCCGTCCCAGGGCCCCACTGAAGCTTTCTTT. This codes for CAISPSQGPTEAFF.

V gene TRBV5-1 combines with J gene TRBJ2-2; 13 bases agree with TRBD2. This CDR3 is built from 17 residues. The V segment lost 3 bases and the J segment 4 bases; nucleotides outside the gene matches: 6. Germline CDR1 reads SGHRS; CDR2 reads YFSETQ. The CDR3 nucleotides read TGCGCCAGCAGCTCCTGGACTAGCGGGGGTTCCACCGGGGAGCTGTTTTTT. It translates to CASSSWTSGGSTGELFF.

CDR3 coding DNA: TGTGCCAGCAGAGGCCCGGGACACAACAATCAGCCCCAGCATTTT. It encodes CASRGPGHNNQPQHF. This chain joins TRBV6-6 and TRBJ1-5; tentatively, D is TRBD1 (6 bases). The CDR3 contains 15 residues. With 6 bases removed from V and 3 bases from J, the gap between germline ends came to 15 bases. Germline CDR1 MNHNY, CDR2 SVGAGI (reference sequence).

The chain has TRBV7-8 and TRBJ2-7; TRBD1 might be the D (6 bases). Trimming took off 2 bases at V and 4 bases at J, with 21 bases between the two ends. The CDR3 sequence is 17 residues long. CDR1 is SGHVS and CDR2 is FQNEAQ in the germline V gene. The CDR3 loop reads CASSLQASGQGRYEQYF. Written as DNA, the CDR3 is TGTGCCAGCAGCTTACAAGCGTCCGGCCAGGGGAGATACGAGCAGTACTTC.

The gene calls are TRBV25-1 and TRBJ1-5, with D maybe TRBD1 (5 bases). Germline assignment: CDR1 MGHDK and CDR2 SYGVNS. The CDR3 runs to 14 residues. V was pared by 6 bases and J by 7 bases, with 16 bases between. CDR3 sequence (DNA): TGTGCCAGCAGCCCGTGGGGGGGAAGGCAGCCCCAGCATTTT. Translated, it gives CASSPWGGRQPQHF.

The gene calls are TRBV25-1 and TRBJ2-7; D is ambiguous. Germline V CDR1 and CDR2: MGHDK, SYGVNS. V was clipped by 6 bases and J by 6 bases, with 12 bases between them. This CDR3 contains 12 residues. In DNA form, the CDR3 reads TGTGCCAGCAGATTTGAAGCGAGCGAGCAGTACTTC. It encodes CASRFEASEQYF.

The chain is built from TRBV28 and TRBJ1-5, with 9 bases lining up with TRBD1. Germline V CDR1 and CDR2: MDHEN, SYDVKM. With V trimmed by 6 bases and J by 3 bases, 6 bases remained unmatched. The length of the CDR3 is 15 residues. CDR3 DNA: TGTGCCAGCAGATCGGGACAGGGTCCCAATCAGCCCCAGCATTTT. Translating it yields CASRSGQGPNQPQHF.

There are a few counts of this clone. The chain has TRBV19 and TRBJ1-2; 8 positions match TRBD1. J lost 2 bases, V lost 7 bases, and 9 bases had no gene match. The CDR3 has 15 residues. CDR1 and CDR2 from the germline V gene are LNHDA and SQIVND (reference sequence). The CDR3 nucleotides are TGTGCCAGTACTAGGGACAGGTCCGAGAACTATGGCTACACCTTC. Translating gives CASTRDRSENYGYTF.

The chain has TRBV2 and TRBJ2-5; D possibly corresponds to TRBD1 (5 bases). Trimming pared 6 bases from V and 5 bases from J, leaving 16 bases between. This CDR3 contains 14 residues. CDR1 SNHLY and CDR2 FYNNEI come from the germline V gene. CDR3 loop: CASRESREGETQYF. The CDR3 nucleotides are TGTGCCAGCAGGGAATCCAGGGAAGGCGAGACCCAGTACTTC.

In DNA form, the CDR3 reads TGTGCCTGGAGTGTCTTAGCCCCTGGGACCGGGGAGCTGTTTTTT. It encodes CAWSVLAPGTGELFF. The chain carries TRBV30 and TRBJ2-2; D unresolved. Trimming removed 0 bases at V and 5 bases at J, with 13 bases between. Germline V gene sequence: CDR1 GTSNPN, CDR2 SVGIG (reference sequence). CDR3 size: 15 residues.

V is TRBV27 and J is TRBJ1-1; D remains ambiguous. The CDR3 contains 15 residues. Looked up from germline, CDR1 is MNHEY and CDR2 is SMNVEV (reference sequence). V lost 2 bases, J lost 1 base, and 11 bases lay in between. Written as DNA, the CDR3 is TGTGCCAGCAGTTTAAGAGGACTGGGGAACACTGAAGCTTTCTTT. It translates to CASSLRGLGNTEAFF.